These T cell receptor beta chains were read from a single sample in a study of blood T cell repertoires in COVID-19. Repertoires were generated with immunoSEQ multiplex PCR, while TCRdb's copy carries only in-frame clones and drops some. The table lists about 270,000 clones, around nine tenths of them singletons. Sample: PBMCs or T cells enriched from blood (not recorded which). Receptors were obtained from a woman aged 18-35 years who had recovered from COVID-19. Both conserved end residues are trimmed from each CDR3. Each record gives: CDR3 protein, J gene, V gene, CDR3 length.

CDR3: ASSPTSGLAGAELF; J: TRBJ2-2; V: TRBV7-3; length: 14
CDR3: ASSESSPPGREYTEAF; J: TRBJ1-1; V: TRBV25-1; length: 16
CDR3: ASSQDRPGNYGYT; J: TRBJ1-2; V: TRBV3-1/TRBV3-2; length: 13
CDR3: ASSSPGTSGNPYEQY; J: TRBJ2-7; V: TRBV19; length: 15
CDR3: ASSFGGRPYNEQF; J: TRBJ2-1; V: TRBV7-9; length: 13
CDR3: ASSMSRANYGYT; J: TRBJ1-2; V: TRBV19; length: 12
CDR3: ASSLARERDEAF; J: TRBJ1-1; V: TRBV5-1; length: 12
CDR3: ASSTTGQASPLH; J: TRBJ1-6; V: TRBV5-4; length: 12
CDR3: ASRQVQGGEQF; J: TRBJ2-1; V: TRBV13; length: 11
CDR3: ASRKRQGNQPQH; J: TRBJ1-5; V: TRBV6-5; length: 12
CDR3: ASSPRGGGGDGYT; J: TRBJ1-2; V: TRBV28; length: 13
CDR3: ASSFAADSYNEQF; J: TRBJ2-1; V: TRBV27; length: 13
CDR3: ASSQDVVAGTGELF; J: TRBJ2-2; V: TRBV3-1/TRBV3-2; length: 14
CDR3: ATSRVDRNEKLF; J: TRBJ1-4; V: TRBV15; length: 12
CDR3: ASSLERGYQPQH; J: TRBJ1-5; V: TRBV2; length: 12
CDR3: ASRLWEDYNEQF; J: TRBJ2-1; V: TRBV11-2; length: 12
CDR3: ASSQEADRNTEAF; J: TRBJ1-1; V: TRBV4-1; length: 13
CDR3: ASSLYFSSGPDTQY; J: TRBJ2-3; V: TRBV7-2; length: 14
CDR3: ATPGQGDEQY; J: TRBJ2-7; V: TRBV4-1; length: 10
CDR3: ASSLRLAGGKNIQY; J: TRBJ2-4; V: TRBV7-2; length: 14
CDR3: ASSQDRAGVPDTQY; J: TRBJ2-3; V: TRBV4-3; length: 14
CDR3: ASSLTAADNYGYT; J: TRBJ1-2; V: TRBV7-3; length: 13
CDR3: ASSLNPTGALYEQY; J: TRBJ2-7; V: TRBV27; length: 14
CDR3: ASSYLGGFRGTEAF; J: TRBJ1-1; V: TRBV7-6; length: 14
CDR3: ASSSTTNYNSPLH; J: TRBJ1-6; V: TRBV7-9; length: 13
CDR3: ASSQPGQDYNEQF; J: TRBJ2-1; V: TRBV3-1/TRBV3-2; length: 13
CDR3: ASSQDLPGGGELF; J: TRBJ2-2; V: TRBV4-3; length: 13
CDR3: ASSIGAASQPQH; J: TRBJ1-5; V: TRBV19; length: 12
CDR3: ATSGGHSDEQF; J: TRBJ2-1; V: TRBV24-1; length: 11
CDR3: AWSDLAGVSDTQY; J: TRBJ2-3; V: TRBV30; length: 13
CDR3: ASSQTAGAYEQY; J: TRBJ2-7; V: TRBV4-1; length: 12
CDR3: ASSSGHRHQETQY; J: TRBJ2-5; V: TRBV3-1/TRBV3-2; length: 13
CDR3: ASSNDRAGTDTQY; J: TRBJ2-3; V: TRBV19; length: 13
CDR3: ASRSPGGDYGYT; J: TRBJ1-2; V: TRBV6-5; length: 12
CDR3: ASGTGNDNEQF; J: TRBJ2-1; V: TRBV19; length: 11
CDR3: ASSVRGGDIATNEKLF; J: TRBJ1-4; V: TRBV9; length: 16
CDR3: ASSPPGTSGGETQY; J: TRBJ2-5; V: TRBV18; length: 14
CDR3: ASSQDYAGAADEQF; J: TRBJ2-1; V: TRBV4-3; length: 14
CDR3: ASSPGDRGWETQY; J: TRBJ2-5; V: TRBV27; length: 13
CDR3: ASSLRSQPIHEAF; J: TRBJ1-1; V: TRBV28; length: 13
CDR3: ASTPVGSRDSPLH; J: TRBJ1-6; V: TRBV27; length: 13